Included here is one T cell receptor (beta chain) sequence, with context. The entry originates in a study of T cells in Graves' hyperthyroidism and ophthalmopathy. Clinical Activity Scores of at least 3, NOSPECS grades of at least 4 and durations under 3 months characterized ophthalmopathy patients. Amplification targeted TCR beta CDR3 regions from RNA transcripts. The study used the HTBI primer set for a first-round RT-PCR of the TCR CDR3. TCRdb called the multiplex PCR reads again in MiXCR, with one record for every CDR3 protein. This sample has roughly 400,000 distinct CDR3 sequences, with about 14% found just once. Trimming left V 5 bases short and J 12 bases short, with 16 bases between. The CDR3 extends over 12 amino acids.

The specimen sequenced was blood. This chain joins TRBV12-3 or TRBV12-4 and TRBJ1-1; D gene uncertain. This clonotype was sampled from a man in his fifties or sixties with Graves' ophthalmopathy. CDR3 bases: TGTGCCAGCAGTAAATGGACGGGTCGAACTTTCTTT. It yields the protein CASSKWTGRTFF.